The clone carrying this TCR beta chain occurred a few times. Compared with germline, one end of the junction differs, possibly owing to a read error. Authors' data handling: Estimation of nucleated cell counts relied on the amplification of reference gene primers. Generated by immunoSEQ multiplex PCR, the TCRdb table keeps only in-frame clones and is missing some. D and trimming were read from the DNA, whereas the V and J calls and clone size are those reported in that table. Of about 200,000 clones listed, approximately 82% were seen once; the top ten hold about 6.9%. CDR3 size: 15 residues. Germline V gene lookup returns CDR1 SGHTA and CDR2 FQGNSA. This record belongs to a study of blood T cell repertoires in COVID-19. Study in general: Spain, Italy and the United States supplied samples that represented acute and convalescent COVID-19. From T cells, B-cell-depleted T cells, or PBMCs came the material, which was cDNA or gDNA.

This clonotype was sampled from a human donor with acute or convalescent COVID-19. The donor label of this sample is uncertain. The genes are TRBV7-2 and TRBJ2-7, with 10 bases matching TRBD1. The sequenced material came from peripheral blood. CDR3 coding DNA: TGTGCCAGCAGCCTAGCCGGGACAGGGGCCTACGAGCAGTACTTC. It is translated as CASSLAGTGAYEQYF. The entire variable domain, with the rest obtained from reference TRBV7-2 and TRBJ2-7, is as follows: GAGVSQSPSNKVTEKGKDVELRCDPISGHTALYWYRQSLGQGLEFLIYFQGNSAPDKSGLPSDRFSAERTGGSVSTLTIQRTQQEDSAVYLCASSLAGTGAYEQYFGPGTRLTVT.